The T cell receptor (beta chain) under discussion was sequenced for a study of T cell changes during pregnancy in multiple sclerosis. The CDR3 is 15 amino acids. CDR1 and CDR2 (germline): GTSNPN, SVGIG (reference sequence). Germline trimming cut 3 bases from V and 8 bases from J; bases unmatched to any gene: 10. Sequencing was performed with immunoSEQ multiplex PCR; in TCRdb, only in-frame clones are kept and a portion is missing. Of tens of thousands of clones in the sample, 80% to 95% were seen once. Sequenced here: CD4+ T cells from peripheral blood mononuclear cells, sampled before pregnancy. The receptor was derived from a female donor with multiple sclerosis, enrolled in a pregnancy study. V usage is TRBV30 and J usage is TRBJ1-4, with 9 bases fitting TRBD1. CDR3 bases: TGTGCCTGGAGCCGACTGACAGGGGGTCGGGAAAAACTGTTTTTT. Translating gives CAWSRLTGGREKLFF.